These 19 T cell receptor beta chains came from one sample sequenced in a study of OX40 agonist ivuxolimab in advanced cancers. The protocol was immunoSEQ multiplex PCR, while the TCRdb copy is restricted to in-frame clones and leaves out a portion. Of 60,000 or so clones listed, almost 95% are singletons. The sample in question was CD4+ or CD8+ T cells sorted from blood, obtained in a trial of the OX40 agonist ivuxolimab. These receptor sequences come from an adult with an advanced solid tumor such as melanoma, head and neck, liver or kidney cancer.

The chain links TRBV13 to TRBJ2-4; D unresolved. This CDR3 has 14 amino acids. From germline, CDR1 is PRHDT and CDR2 FYEKMQ (reference sequence). V lost 4 bases and J 4 bases, leaving 11 bases between the germline ends. This CDR3 is CASSSPTGKNIQYF. The CDR3 nucleotides read TGTGCCAGCAGCTCTCCGACCGGGAAAAACATTCAGTACTTC. The full variable domain, in which reference TRBV13 and TRBJ2-4 provide the parts outside the CDR3, is AAGVIQSPRHLIKEKRETATLKCYPIPRHDTVYWYQQGPGQDPQFLISFYEKMQSDKGSIPDRFSAQQFSDYHSELNMSSLELGDSALYFCASSSPTGKNIQYFGAGTRLSVL.

Regarding this clone: The junction departs from germline at one end; a sequencing error may be responsible. V is TRBV27 and J is TRBJ2-4; D possibly uses TRBD1 or TRBD2 (6 bases each). CDR1 and CDR2 from the germline V gene are MNHEY and SMNVEV (reference sequence). The CDR3 consists of 20 residues. CDR3 sequence: CASSLSPPYRAGGLKNIQYF. The CDR3, as DNA: TGTGCCAGCAGTCTATCCCCCCCCTACAGGGCCGGGGGCCTCAAAAACATTCAGTACTTC.

The J gene is TRBJ2-5, the V gene TRBV6-6; maybe TRBD1 (6 bases). The V end was cut by 6 bases, the J end by 2 bases, with 10 bases between. Germline CDR1 MNHNY, CDR2 SVGAGI (reference sequence). CDR3 size: 13 residues. CDR3 region: CASRDRLQETQYF. The CDR3 DNA is TGTGCCAGCAGGGACAGATTACAAGAGACCCAGTACTTC.

This clone was counted a single time. This chain uses TRBV6-1 with TRBJ2-2; TRBD1 matches 9 bases. In germline, CDR1 is MNHNS, CDR2 SASEGT. This CDR3 spans 15 amino acids. The trim removed 5 bases at V and 5 bases at J, leaving 6 bases unmatched. CDR3 amino acids: CASSIGTGSTGELFF. DNA of the CDR3: TGTGCCAGCAGTATAGGGACAGGGAGTACCGGGGAGCTGTTTTTT.

This clone occurred once. The rearrangement joins TRBV12-5 to TRBJ1-2; a weak D match, TRBD1 (6 bases). Germline CDR1 LGHNT, CDR2 FRNRAP. This CDR3 is 18 amino acids long. V was shortened by 7 bases and J by 0 bases, with 24 bases between the two germline ends. CDR3 DNA sequence: TGTGCTAGTGCGTTGGGGGCATCGGGACCAGAAGCTAACTATGGCTACACCTTC. This gives the protein CASALGASGPEANYGYTF.

The CDR3 sequence is CASSVGPEAFF. The CDR3 DNA sequence: TGTGCCAGCAGCGTAGGTCCTGAAGCTTTCTTT. The chain recombines TRBV5-6 with TRBJ1-1; D is uncertain. Germline CDR1 and CDR2: SGHDT and YYEEEE. V was shortened by 4 bases and J by 6 bases, with 7 bases between the two germline ends. This CDR3 comprises 11 residues.

The chain uses TRBV28 and TRBJ2-7; possible D gene TRBD1, 5 bases. The CDR3 runs 14 residues. The V end was cut by 1 base, the J end by 0 bases, with 7 bases between. CDR1 and CDR2 (germline): MDHEN, SYDVKM. The chain's CDR3 is CASSLSGISYEQYF. For the CDR3, the DNA is TGTGCCAGCAGTTTATCAGGGATCTCCTACGAGCAGTACTTC.

The V call is TRBV6-1, the J call TRBJ2-7, with 7 bases fitting TRBD2. Looked up from germline, CDR1 is MNHNS and CDR2 is SASEGT. V shed 5 bases, J shed 0 bases, and the junction held 4 bases outside the gene matches. The CDR3 runs 14 residues. This CDR3 reads CASSLTSHSYEQYF. The CDR3 bases are TGTGCCAGCAGTTTGACTAGCCACTCCTACGAGCAGTACTTC.

In this sample, this clone turned up once. This chain joins TRBV28 and TRBJ2-7; a possible D gene is TRBD1 (6 bases). The germline V gene encodes CDR1 MDHEN and CDR2 SYDVKM. V lost 5 bases and J 2 bases, leaving 13 bases between the germline ends. The CDR3 runs to 14 residues. CDR3 residues: CASSTTGLPYEQYF. CDR3 DNA: TGTGCCAGCAGTACCACAGGGCTGCCCTACGAGCAGTACTTC. Using reference TRBV28 and TRBJ2-7 for the parts outside the CDR3, the full variable domain is DVKVTQSSRYLVKRTGEKVFLECVQDMDHENMFWYRQDPGLGLRLIYFSYDVKMKEKGDIPEGYSVSREKKERFSLILESASTNQTSMYLCASSTTGLPYEQYFGPGTRLTVT.

This chain joins TRBV5-4 and TRBJ2-5; tentative D call: TRBD1 (8 bases). The CDR3 has 16 amino acids. V was clipped by 3 bases and J by 5 bases, with 20 bases between them. Per germline, CDR1 SGHNT and CDR2 YYREEE (reference sequence). The CDR3 protein is CASSWGGQDFKETQYF. CDR3 DNA: TGTGCCAGCAGCTGGGGGGGACAGGATTTTAAGGAGACCCAGTACTTC.

The chain couples TRBV2 to TRBJ2-7, with D tentatively TRBD2 (5 bases). The CDR3 totals 12 residues. Per the germline V gene, CDR1 is SNHLY and CDR2 is FYNNEI. With 6 bases removed from V and 4 bases from J, the gap between germline ends came to 10 bases. CDR3 amino acids: CASSLEGYEQYF. The CDR3 nucleotides are TGTGCCAGCAGCTTAGAGGGTTACGAGCAGTACTTC.

This clone was counted once. V gene TRBV7-9 combines with J gene TRBJ2-7; 7 bases agree with TRBD2. Germline V lookup: CDR1 SEHNR, CDR2 FQNEAQ (reference sequence). The CDR3 runs to 15 residues. J gave up 1 base and V 1 base, and 4 bases lay outside the gene matches. The chain's CDR3 is CASSLVAGLSYEQYF. The CDR3 DNA follows: TGTGCCAGCAGCTTAGTAGCGGGCCTATCCTACGAGCAGTACTTC. Together with reference TRBV7-9 and TRBJ2-7, the CDR3 gives the full variable domain: DTGVSQNPRHKITKRGQNVTFRCDPISEHNRLYWYRQTLGQGPEFLTYFQNEAQLEKSRLLSDRFSAERPKGSFSTLEIQRTEQGDSAMYLCASSLVAGLSYEQYFGPGTRLTVT.

The chain employs TRBV30 and TRBJ2-7; TRBD2 aligns across 11 bases. This CDR3 is built from 13 residues. Germline V gene sequence: CDR1 GTSNPN, CDR2 SVGIG (reference sequence). With V trimmed by 5 bases and J by 5 bases, 5 bases remained unmatched. CDR3 sequence (DNA): TGTGCCTGGGCACTAGCGGGAGTAAACGAGCAGTACTTC. It yields the protein CAWALAGVNEQYF.

The V and J genes are TRBV7-2 and TRBJ2-7; D remains unclear. The CDR3 has 15 residues. From germline, CDR1 is SGHTA and CDR2 FQGNSA. Trimming removed 1 base from V and 2 bases from J, with 12 bases in between. CDR3 nucleotide sequence: TGTGCCAGCAGCTTAGAACTCCTTTCCCCCTACGAGCAGTACTTC. This sequence encodes CASSLELLSPYEQYF.

The chain is built from TRBV11-2 and TRBJ2-7, with 8 bases lining up with TRBD2. V was pared by 8 bases and J by 4 bases, with 13 bases of the junction left unmatched. The CDR3 extends over 15 amino acids. CDR1 and CDR2 from the germline V gene are SGHAT and FQNNGV. CDR3 sequence reads: CASGPTAGGPYEQYF. In nucleotides, the CDR3 is TGTGCCAGCGGTCCCACGGCGGGAGGACCTTACGAGCAGTACTTC.

The J gene is TRBJ2-1, the V gene TRBV7-8; 14 positions match TRBD2. From germline, CDR1 is SGHVS and CDR2 FQNEAQ. The CDR3 spans 17 residues. V shed 2 bases and J 9 bases; nucleotides not matched to a gene: 9. Written as DNA, the CDR3 is TGTGCCAGCAGCTTACCCTCCCAAGGGACTAGCGGGGGTGAGCAGTTCTTC. Amino acids: CASSLPSQGTSGGEQFF. Together with reference TRBV7-8 and TRBJ2-1, the CDR3 gives the full variable domain: GAGVSQSPRYKVAKRGQDVALRCDPISGHVSLFWYQQALGQGPEFLTYFQNEAQLDKSGLPSDRFFAERPEGSVSTLKIQRTQQEDSAVYLCASSLPSQGTSGGEQFFGPGTRLTVL.

The J gene is TRBJ2-7, the V gene TRBV7-2; maybe TRBD2 (6 bases). This CDR3 region has 16 residues. Germline V gene data show CDR1 as SGHTA and CDR2 as FQGNSA. V was cut by 1 base and J by 4 bases, with 17 bases left in between. The CDR3 reads CASSLGPGTREYEQYF. Here the CDR3 DNA reads TGTGCCAGCAGCTTAGGACCCGGGACTCGAGAGTACGAGCAGTACTTC.

The chain is built from TRBV7-3 and TRBJ2-1; 11 nucleotides line up with TRBD2. V dropped 7 bases and J dropped 4; count of bases not matched to a gene: 3. The germline V gene has CDR1 SGHTA and CDR2 FQGTGA. The length of the CDR3 is 14 residues. CDR3 nucleotide sequence: TGTGCCAGCAACCTAGCGGGAGGTTACAATGAGCAGTTCTTC. Its protein product is CASNLAGGYNEQFF.

This clone has just one count. The rearrangement joins TRBV27 to TRBJ2-2; TRBD2 matches 7 bases. Trimming at V came to 5 bases and at J to 3 bases, leaving 12 bases not matched to a gene. Per the germline V gene, CDR1 is MNHEY and CDR2 is SMNVEV (reference sequence). The CDR3 has 17 amino acids. CDR3 DNA sequence: TGTGCCAGCAGTAGTACGCTAGCGGCGGCTTACACCGGGGAGCTGTTTTTT. Its protein is CASSSTLAAAYTGELFF.